This entry lists 20 T cell receptor beta chains sequenced from one sample in a study of T cells in women clearing cervical HPV infection. Sequencing was performed with immunoSEQ multiplex PCR; in TCRdb, only in-frame clones are kept and a portion is missing. The sample has 40,000 to 55,000 clones; the top ten hold about 0.94%. Sequences were obtained from blood buffy coat. Receptors were obtained from a woman aged 18 to 75 with a cervical HPV16 infection that either progressed to CIN3+ or cleared (not recorded which).

This clone is classed as medium-sized (0.01 to 0.1%) by frequency. The observed sequence ends 3 residues before the CDR3 terminus, with the missing tail filled in from the germline J gene. The chain has TRBV14 and TRBJ2-1; 7 bases align to TRBD1. V trimming: 2 bases; J trimming: 7 bases; junction bases outside the gene matches: 5. This CDR3 comprises 14 residues. Germline CDR1 and CDR2: SGHDN and FVKESK. The chain's CDR3 is CASSQTGVGNEQFF. The sequenced CDR3 bases are TGTGCCAGCAGCCAAACAGGGGTTGGGAATGAG.

On this clone: The DNA ends 3 residues before the CDR3 does, and the rest of the CDR3 is filled in from the germline J gene. V gene TRBV7-3 combines with J gene TRBJ1-6, with 9 bases fitting TRBD1. This CDR3 spans 15 amino acids. After removal of 4 bases from V and 11 bases from J, the junction contained 9 bases not matched to a gene. Per germline, CDR1 SGHTA and CDR2 FQGTGA. CDR3 protein: CASSSRDREDPPLHF. CDR3 bases read: TGTGCCAGCAGCTCCCGGGACAGGGAGGATCCACCC.

In regard to this clone: Read sequence stops 3 residues before the CDR3 end, and the germline J gene provides the missing end. V and J are TRBV5-1 and TRBJ2-3; 10 bases are a match to TRBD1. Losses at the gene ends were 3 bases for V and 6 bases for J; bases not matched to a gene: 7. The CDR3 sequence is 15 residues long. The germline V gene has CDR1 SGHRS and CDR2 YFSETQ. CDR3 DNA, as far as it was read: TGCGCCAGCAGCTCCCCGGGACAGGGGCCTGATACG. Protein: CASSSPGQGPDT. The CDR3, in full, reads CASSSPGQGPDTQYF.

A note on this clone: With the read ending 3 residues before the CDR3 end, the germline J gene is used to fill in that end. The chain joins TRBV29-1 to TRBJ2-3; 11 bases are shared with TRBD2. CDR1 and CDR2 from the germline V gene are SQVTM and ANQGSEA. This CDR3 is built from 15 residues. CDR3 region: CSVEDSGGAEETQYF. The sequenced CDR3 bases are TGCAGCGTTGAAGATAGCGGGGGGGCCGAGGAGACG.

In the case of this clone: The CDR3 end is not reached by the read, which stops 3 residues before it; the germline J gene fills it in. The chain has TRBV3-1 (or the pseudogene TRBV3-2) and TRBJ2-1; 8 bases line up with TRBD1. V shed 8 bases and J 6 bases; nucleotides not matched to a gene: 9. The CDR3 covers 14 residues. Germline-derived CDR1 and CDR2 are LGHDT and YNNKEL (reference sequence). The CDR3 bases that were read are TGTGCCAGCTCCGGACAGGGTGCCAGCAATGAG. Translation gives CASSGQGASNE. The CDR3 in full is CASSGQGASNEQFF.

Concerning this clone itself: With the read ending 3 residues before the CDR3 end, the germline J gene is used to fill in that end. Different DNA sequences within this sample yield the same CDR3. V and J are TRBV15 and TRBJ2-3, with 9 bases fitting TRBD1. The CDR3 covers 13 residues. Germline V gene sequence: CDR1 LNHNV, CDR2 YYDKDF (reference sequence). Here the CDR3 reads CATSITGGETQYF. The CDR3 DNA, read in part, is TGTGCCACCAGCATAACAGGGGGCGAGACG.

For this clone: The read gets to within 3 residues of the CDR3 end, and the germline J gene fills in the rest. The V call is TRBV5-1, the J call TRBJ2-2, with 8 bases lining up with TRBD1. The germline V gene encodes CDR1 SGHRS and CDR2 YFSETQ. Unmatched junction bases numbered 9, after V lost 0 bases and J lost 5 bases. The CDR3 is made up of 17 amino acids. The CDR3 bases that were read are TGCGCCAGCAGCTTGGGGGTGTGGACAGGGAGGACCGGGGAG. Its translation is CASSLGVWTGRTGE. The full-length CDR3 reads as CASSLGVWTGRTGELFF.

For this clone: The CDR3 goes on 3 residues after the read ends, and that part is filled in from the germline J gene. The rearrangement uses TRBV19 and TRBJ1-6, with no clear D. With 6 bases removed from V and 8 bases from J, the gap between germline ends came to 17 bases. CDR1 LNHDA and CDR2 SQIVND come from the germline V gene (reference sequence). This CDR3 region has 15 residues. The sequenced part of the CDR3 DNA is TGTGCCAGTAGCGAGACAAAGGACGGGGATTCACCC. It translates to CASSETKDGDSP. The entire CDR3 reads CASSETKDGDSPLHF.

As regards this clone: The read stops 3 residues short of the end of the CDR3; the missing end is completed from the germline J gene. The chain has TRBV5-6 and TRBJ2-3, with D tentatively TRBD2 (6 bases). CDR3 length equals 15 residues. Between the trimmed V and J ends, which lost 0 bases and 5 bases, there was a span of 13 bases. Germline CDR1 SGHDT, CDR2 YYEEEE. CDR3 residues: CASSLVGAGGDTQYF. The covered CDR3 bases are TGTGCCAGCAGCTTGGTCGGGGCCGGGGGAGATACG.

On this clone: The read falls 3 residues short of the CDR3 end, and the missing part is taken from the germline J gene. The genes are TRBV18 and TRBJ1-1, with 7 bases identical to TRBD1. This CDR3 contains 14 residues. The V segment lost 3 bases and the J segment 2 bases; nucleotides outside the gene matches: 3. Germline CDR1 reads KGHSH; CDR2 reads LQKENI. Partial CDR3 DNA: TGTGCCAGCTCACCCGACAGGGTAAACACTGAA. It specifies CASSPDRVNTE. The CDR3 in full is CASSPDRVNTEAFF.

Comments on this clone: The read comes to an end 3 residues before the CDR3 does, leaving the germline J gene to fill in the end. This rearrangement joins TRBV14 to TRBJ2-3; 7 nucleotides match TRBD1. V lost 3 bases to trimming and J lost 2 bases; unmatched junction nucleotides: 5. There are 15 residues in the CDR3. In germline, CDR1 is SGHDN, CDR2 FVKESK. Partial CDR3 DNA: TGTGCCAGCAGCCACGACAGGGCTCCCACAGATACG. Translating it yields CASSHDRAPTDT. The full CDR3 sequence reads CASSHDRAPTDTQYF.

For this clone: The DNA ends 3 residues before the CDR3 does, and the rest of the CDR3 is filled in from the germline J gene. The chain has TRBV2 and TRBJ2-1; TRBD1 agrees at 12 bases. Losses at the gene ends were 6 bases for V and 7 bases for J; bases not matched to a gene: 10. This CDR3 contains 16 residues. Germline V gene data show CDR1 as SNHLY and CDR2 as FYNNEI. CDR3 residues: CASSVAPGQGANEQFF. CDR3 DNA (partial): TGTGCCAGCAGCGTGGCTCCGGGACAGGGGGCGAATGAG.

On this clone: The read halts 3 residues ahead of the CDR3 end, with the missing end drawn from the germline J gene. This rearrangement joins TRBV7-6 to TRBJ2-7, with 7 bases that match TRBD2. Looked up from germline, CDR1 is SGHVS and CDR2 is FNYEAQ. The CDR3 totals 15 residues. V dropped 5 bases and J dropped 2; count of bases not matched to a gene: 9. The CDR3 region is CASSLREGSPYEQYF. Partial CDR3 DNA: TGTGCCAGCAGCCTCAGGGAGGGGTCACCCTACGAG. Together with reference TRBV7-6 and TRBJ2-7, the CDR3 gives the full variable domain: GAGVSQSPRYKVTKRGQDVALRCDPISGHVSLYWYRQALGQGPEFLTYFNYEAQQDKSGLPNDRFSAERPEGSISTLTIQRTEQRDSAMYRCASSLREGSPYEQYFGPGTRLTVT.

As to this clone: The read terminates 3 residues before the CDR3 end, so the remaining end is supplied by the germline J gene. This sequence joins TRBV2 and TRBJ1-2; D might be TRBD1 (5 bases). Germline lookup yields CDR1 SNHLY and CDR2 FYNNEI. The CDR3 runs 13 residues. V was clipped by 6 bases and J by 3 bases, with 11 bases between them. CDR3 DNA, as far as it was read: TGTGCCAGCAGAGATGACAGTGACTATGGC. As protein: CASRDDSDYG. The CDR3 as a whole reads CASRDDSDYGYTF.

As regards this clone: The read terminates 3 residues ahead of where the CDR3 ends, so the germline J gene completes it. The chain is built from TRBV19 and TRBJ1-5; TRBD1 matches at 7 bases. CDR3 size: 12 residues. Germline V gene sequence: CDR1 LNHDA, CDR2 SQIVND (reference sequence). The CDR3 bases that were read are TGTGCCAGTAGTATTGGGGACAGACCC. It translates to CASSIGDRP. The CDR3, in full, reads CASSIGDRPQHF.

With regard to this clone: The read is 3 residues too short to cover the CDR3 end, so that end is filled in from the germline J gene. This sequence joins TRBV2 and TRBJ2-3, with D tentatively TRBD2 (5 bases). The germline V gene encodes CDR1 SNHLY and CDR2 FYNNEI. The CDR3 is made up of 14 amino acids. CDR3 protein: CASSGLAPEETQYF. Incomplete CDR3 DNA: TGTGCCAGCAGCGGACTGGCCCCTGAAGAGACG.

About this clone itself: The read falls 3 residues short of the CDR3 end, and the missing part is taken from the germline J gene. Other DNA sequences within the sample encode an identical CDR3. The J gene is TRBJ1-4, the V gene TRBV6-1, with a weak D call TRBD1 (5 bases). The CDR3 covers 14 residues. Trimming took 1 base from V and 7 from J, leaving 10 bases between them. Germline CDR1 is MNHNS and CDR2 is SASEGT. The sequenced part of the CDR3 DNA is TGTGCCAGCAGTGAAGGGCAGGGTTTTGAAAAA. The encoded protein is CASSEGQGFEK. The whole CDR3 sequence reads CASSEGQGFEKLFF.

About this clone: The read falls 3 residues short of the CDR3 end, and the missing part is taken from the germline J gene. The chain employs TRBV6-2 or TRBV6-3 and TRBJ2-3; 7 nucleotides agree with TRBD2. The ends lost 8 bases at V and 1 base at J; junction bases unmatched: 6. In germline, CDR1 is MNHEY, CDR2 SVGEGT. This CDR3 region has 14 residues. CDR3 bases read: TGTGCCAGCGGGAGGGGTATGGGCACAGATACG. Translation gives CASGRGMGTDT. The entire CDR3 sequence reads CASGRGMGTDTQYF.

Comment on this clone: With the read ending 3 residues before the CDR3 end, the germline J gene is used to fill in that end. This sample also contains other DNA sequences that code for the same CDR3. V usage is TRBV5-1 and J usage is TRBJ1-3; a possible D gene is TRBD1 (5 bases). Germline-derived CDR1 and CDR2 are SGHRS and YFSETQ. The CDR3 sequence is 16 residues long. V was cut by 2 bases and J by 2 bases, with 14 bases left in between. CDR3 DNA (partial): TGCGCCAGCAGCTTCGATAGAGGGGCAACTGGAAACACC. Translating it yields CASSFDRGATGNT. From start to end, the CDR3 is CASSFDRGATGNTIYF.

The CDR3 bases that were read are TGTGCCAGCAGTTTGGGGACAGGGGCCTATGGC. Encoded protein: CASSLGTGAYG. The complete CDR3 sequence is CASSLGTGAYGYTF. The V call is TRBV27, the J call TRBJ1-2; the match to TRBD1 covers 10 bases. The read halts 3 residues ahead of the CDR3 end, with the missing end drawn from the germline J gene. The CDR3 spans 14 residues. Germline trimming cut 3 bases from V and 4 bases from J; bases unmatched to any gene: 2. Germline CDR1 reads MNHEY; CDR2 reads SMNVEV (reference sequence).